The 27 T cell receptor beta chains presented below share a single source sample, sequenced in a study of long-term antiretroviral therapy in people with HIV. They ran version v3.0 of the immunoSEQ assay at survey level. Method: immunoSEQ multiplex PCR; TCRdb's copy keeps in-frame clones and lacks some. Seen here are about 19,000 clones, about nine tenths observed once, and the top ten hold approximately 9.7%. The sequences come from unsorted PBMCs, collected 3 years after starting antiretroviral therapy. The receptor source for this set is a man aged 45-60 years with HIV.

The CDR3 region has the DNA TGCGCCAGCAGCCTAAACGGACAGGGGCCCACCGTTAGCGCCTACGAGCAGTACTTC. It encodes CASSLNGQGPTVSAYEQYF. The V call is TRBV5-1, the J call TRBJ2-7; TRBD1 aligns across 9 bases. The germline V gene encodes CDR1 SGHRS and CDR2 YFSETQ. This CDR3 has 19 residues. J gave up 2 bases and V 4 bases, and 19 bases lay outside the gene matches.

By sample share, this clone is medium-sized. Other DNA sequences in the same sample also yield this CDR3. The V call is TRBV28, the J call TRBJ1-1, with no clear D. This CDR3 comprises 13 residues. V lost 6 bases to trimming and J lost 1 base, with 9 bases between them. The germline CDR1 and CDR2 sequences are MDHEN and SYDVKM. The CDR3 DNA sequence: TGTGCCAGCAGCCGGACGGGGAACACTGAAGCTTTCTTT. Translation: CASSRTGNTEAFF.

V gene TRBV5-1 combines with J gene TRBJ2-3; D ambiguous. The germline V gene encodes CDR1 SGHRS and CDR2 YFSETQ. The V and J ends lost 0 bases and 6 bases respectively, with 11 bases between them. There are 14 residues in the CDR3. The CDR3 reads CASSLDDRTDTQYF. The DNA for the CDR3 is TGCGCCAGCAGCTTGGATGACCGGACGGATACGCAGTATTTT.

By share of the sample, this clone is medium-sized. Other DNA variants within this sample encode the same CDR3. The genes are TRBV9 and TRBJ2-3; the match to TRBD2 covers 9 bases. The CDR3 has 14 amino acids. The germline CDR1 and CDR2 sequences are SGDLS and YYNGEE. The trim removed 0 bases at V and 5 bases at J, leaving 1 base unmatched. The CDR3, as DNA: TGTGCCAGCAGCGTAGTTAGCGGGGGAGATACGCAGTATTTT. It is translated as CASSVVSGGDTQYF.

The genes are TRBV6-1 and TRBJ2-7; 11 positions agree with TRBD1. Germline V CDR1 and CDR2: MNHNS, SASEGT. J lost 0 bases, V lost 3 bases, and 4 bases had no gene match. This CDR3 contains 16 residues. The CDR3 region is CASSDGDRGFSYEQYF. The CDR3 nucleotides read TGTGCCAGCAGTGACGGGGACAGGGGGTTCTCCTACGAGCAGTACTTC.

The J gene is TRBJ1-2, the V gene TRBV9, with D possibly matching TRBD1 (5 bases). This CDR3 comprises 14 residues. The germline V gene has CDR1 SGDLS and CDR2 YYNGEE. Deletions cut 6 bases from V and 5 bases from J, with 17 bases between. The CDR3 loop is CASTRNVGGYGYTF. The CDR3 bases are TGTGCCAGCACCCGTAATGTGGGGGGGTATGGCTACACCTTC.

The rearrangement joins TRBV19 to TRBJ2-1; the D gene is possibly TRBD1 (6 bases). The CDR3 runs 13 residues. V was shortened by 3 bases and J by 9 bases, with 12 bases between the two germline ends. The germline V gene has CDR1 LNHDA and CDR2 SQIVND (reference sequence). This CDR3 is CASSMQGRIEQFF. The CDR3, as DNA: TGTGCCAGTAGTATGCAGGGGCGCATTGAGCAGTTCTTC.

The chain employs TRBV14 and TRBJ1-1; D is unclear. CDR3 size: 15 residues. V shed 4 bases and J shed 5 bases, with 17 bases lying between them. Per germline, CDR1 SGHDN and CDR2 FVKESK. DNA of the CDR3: TGTGCCAGCAGCCCAGAAGTGTCGCTACTGACTGAAGCTTTCTTT. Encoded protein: CASSPEVSLLTEAFF.

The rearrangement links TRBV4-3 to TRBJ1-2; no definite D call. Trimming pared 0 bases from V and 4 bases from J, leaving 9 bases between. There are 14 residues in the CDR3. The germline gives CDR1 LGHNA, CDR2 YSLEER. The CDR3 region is CASSQDNSPYGYTF. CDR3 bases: TGCGCCAGCAGCCAAGATAACTCCCCCTATGGCTACACCTTC.

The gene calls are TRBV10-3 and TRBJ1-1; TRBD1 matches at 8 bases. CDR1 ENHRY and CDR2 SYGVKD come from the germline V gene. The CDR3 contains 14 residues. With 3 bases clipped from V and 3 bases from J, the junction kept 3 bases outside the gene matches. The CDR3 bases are TGTGCCATCAGTGAAGAACAGGGGGACACTGAAGCTTTCTTT. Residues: CAISEEQGDTEAFF.

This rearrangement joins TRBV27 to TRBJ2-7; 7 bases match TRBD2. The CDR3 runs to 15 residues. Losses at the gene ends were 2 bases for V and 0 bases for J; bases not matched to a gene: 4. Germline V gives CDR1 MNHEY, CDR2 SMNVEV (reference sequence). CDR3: CASSLKGGGSYEQYF. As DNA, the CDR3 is TGTGCCAGCAGTTTAAAAGGCGGGGGCTCCTACGAGCAGTACTTC.

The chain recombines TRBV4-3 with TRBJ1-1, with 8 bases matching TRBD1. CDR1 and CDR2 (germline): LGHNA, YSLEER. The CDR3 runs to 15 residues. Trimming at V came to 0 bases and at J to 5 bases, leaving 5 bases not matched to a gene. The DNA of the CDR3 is TGCGCCAGCAGCCAAGATCGACAGGGGAGAACTGAAGCTTTCTTT. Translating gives CASSQDRQGRTEAFF.

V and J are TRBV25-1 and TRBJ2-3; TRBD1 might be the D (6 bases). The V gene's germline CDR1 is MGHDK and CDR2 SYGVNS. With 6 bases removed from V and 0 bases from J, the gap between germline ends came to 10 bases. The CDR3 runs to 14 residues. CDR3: CASSRGRSTDTQYF. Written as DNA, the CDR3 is TGTGCCAGCAGCAGGGGACGGAGCACAGATACGCAGTATTTT.

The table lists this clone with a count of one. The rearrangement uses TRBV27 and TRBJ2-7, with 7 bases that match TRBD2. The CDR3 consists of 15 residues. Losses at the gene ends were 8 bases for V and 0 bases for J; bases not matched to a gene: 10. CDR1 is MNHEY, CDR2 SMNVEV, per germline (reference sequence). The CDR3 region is CASGSRGTTSYEQYF. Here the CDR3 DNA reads TGTGCCAGCGGCAGCCGCGGGACTACCTCCTACGAGCAGTACTTC.

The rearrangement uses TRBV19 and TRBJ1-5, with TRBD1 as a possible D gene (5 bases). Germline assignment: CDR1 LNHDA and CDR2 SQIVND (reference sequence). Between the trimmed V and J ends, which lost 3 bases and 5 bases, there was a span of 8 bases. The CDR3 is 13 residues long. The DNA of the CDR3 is TGTGCCAGTAGTATCGGGGGAGATCAGCCCCAGCATTTT. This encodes CASSIGGDQPQHF.

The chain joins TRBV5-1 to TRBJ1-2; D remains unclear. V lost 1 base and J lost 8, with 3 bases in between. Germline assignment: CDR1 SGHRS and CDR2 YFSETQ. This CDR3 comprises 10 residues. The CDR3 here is CASSLNGYTF. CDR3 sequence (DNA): TGCGCCAGCAGCTTGAACGGCTACACCTTC.

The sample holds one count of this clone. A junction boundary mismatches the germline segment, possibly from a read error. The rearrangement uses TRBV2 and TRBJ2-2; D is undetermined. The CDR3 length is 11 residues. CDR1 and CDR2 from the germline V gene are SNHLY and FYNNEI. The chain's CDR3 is CASNEAGELFF. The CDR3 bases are TGTGCCAGCAATGAAGCCGGGGAGCTGTTTTTT.

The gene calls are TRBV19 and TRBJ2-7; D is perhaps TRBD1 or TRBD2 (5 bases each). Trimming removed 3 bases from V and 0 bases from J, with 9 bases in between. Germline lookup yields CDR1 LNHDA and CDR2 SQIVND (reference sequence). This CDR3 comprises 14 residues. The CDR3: CASSMVGTSYEQYF. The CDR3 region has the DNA TGTGCCAGTAGTATGGTGGGGACCTCCTACGAGCAGTACTTC.

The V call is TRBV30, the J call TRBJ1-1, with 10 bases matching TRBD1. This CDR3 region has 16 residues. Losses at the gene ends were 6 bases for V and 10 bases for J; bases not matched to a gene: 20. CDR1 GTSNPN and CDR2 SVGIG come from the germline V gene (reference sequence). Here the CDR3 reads CACDPWDRGGRRGAFF. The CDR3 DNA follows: TGTGCCTGCGACCCTTGGGACAGGGGAGGAAGAAGGGGAGCTTTCTTT.

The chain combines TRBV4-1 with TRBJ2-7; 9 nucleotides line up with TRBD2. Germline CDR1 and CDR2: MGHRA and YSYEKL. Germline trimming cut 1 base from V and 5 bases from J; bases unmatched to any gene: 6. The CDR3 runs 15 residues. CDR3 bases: TGCGCCAGCAGCCAAGTTTTCGCGGGGGGGGACGAGCAGTACTTC. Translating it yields CASSQVFAGGDEQYF.

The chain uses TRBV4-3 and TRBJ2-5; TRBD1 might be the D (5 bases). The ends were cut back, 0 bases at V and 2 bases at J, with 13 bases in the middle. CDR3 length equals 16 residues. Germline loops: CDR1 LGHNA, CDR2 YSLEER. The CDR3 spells CASSQDRQFGQETQYF. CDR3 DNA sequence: TGCGCCAGCAGCCAAGATCGACAGTTTGGACAAGAGACCCAGTACTTC.

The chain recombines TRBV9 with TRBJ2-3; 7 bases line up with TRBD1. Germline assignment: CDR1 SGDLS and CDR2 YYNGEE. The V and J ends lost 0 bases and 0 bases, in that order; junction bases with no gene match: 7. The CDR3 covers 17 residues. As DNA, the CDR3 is TGTGCCAGCAGCGTAGGAGCCGGACAGGCTAGCACAGATACGCAGTATTTT. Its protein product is CASSVGAGQASTDTQYF.

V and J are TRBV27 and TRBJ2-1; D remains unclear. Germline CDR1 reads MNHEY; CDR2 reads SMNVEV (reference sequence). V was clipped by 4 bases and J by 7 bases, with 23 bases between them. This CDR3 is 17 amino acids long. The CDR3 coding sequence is TGTGCCAGCAGTTCGCAGGAACCGGGCCCCTTGGAGAATGAGCAGTTCTTC. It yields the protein CASSSQEPGPLENEQFF.

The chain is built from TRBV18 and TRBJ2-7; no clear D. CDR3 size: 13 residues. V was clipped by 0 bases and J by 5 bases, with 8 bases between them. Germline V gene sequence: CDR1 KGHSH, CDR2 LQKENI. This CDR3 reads CASSPPVRNEQYF. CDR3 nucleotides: TGTGCCAGCTCACCACCTGTCAGAAACGAGCAGTACTTC. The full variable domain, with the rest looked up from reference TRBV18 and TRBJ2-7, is NAGVMQNPRHLVRRRGQEARLRCSPMKGHSHVYWYRQLPEEGLKFMVYLQKENIIDESGMPKERFSAEFPKEGPSILRIQQVVRGDSAAYFCASSPPVRNEQYFGPGTRLTVT.

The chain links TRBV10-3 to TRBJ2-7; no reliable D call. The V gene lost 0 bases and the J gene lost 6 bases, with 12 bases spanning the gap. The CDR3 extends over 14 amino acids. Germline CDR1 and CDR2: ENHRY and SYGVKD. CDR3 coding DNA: TGTGCCATCAGTGAGTCGACTCGGATCTCCGAGCAGTACTTC. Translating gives CAISESTRISEQYF.

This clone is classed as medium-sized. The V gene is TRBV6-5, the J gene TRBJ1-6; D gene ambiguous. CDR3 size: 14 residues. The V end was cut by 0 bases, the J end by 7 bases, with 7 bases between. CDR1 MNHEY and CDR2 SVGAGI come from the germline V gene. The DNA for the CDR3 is TGTGCCAGCAGTTACTCGGGGAGGAATTCACCCCTCCACTTT. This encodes CASSYSGRNSPLHF.

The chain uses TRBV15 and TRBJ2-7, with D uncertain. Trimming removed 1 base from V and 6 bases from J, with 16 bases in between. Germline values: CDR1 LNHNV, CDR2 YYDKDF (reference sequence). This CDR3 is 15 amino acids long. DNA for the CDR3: TGTGCCACCAGCAGAGCCTCCCGACTTGCGCCCGAGCAGTACTTC. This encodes CATSRASRLAPEQYF.